The present T cell receptor beta chain was sequenced within a study of cytomegalovirus exposure and HLA in healthy donors. Overall study findings and caveats: A list of about 160 TCR beta chains associated with cytomegalovirus was given. It was confirmed in vitro that a few of the CMV-associated chains were specific for CMV antigens.

This CDR3 region has 15 residues. Germline loops: CDR1 SGHNT, CDR2 YYREEE (reference sequence). Between the trimmed V and J ends, which lost 2 bases and 1 base, there was a span of 10 bases. In this sample, this clone turned up once. Its specificity is unknown. From the roughly 120-subject validation cohort, which was separate from the approximately 720-subject first cohort, the donors were drawn. Libraries were prepared by immunoSEQ multiplex PCR; TCRdb keeps only in-frame clonotypes and omits some of them. The sample yields about 160,000 clones, about 88% seen once. What was sequenced was PBMCs. This sequence was found in a woman aged 18 to 35 in good health and CMV-seronegative. The chain joins TRBV5-4 to TRBJ1-3; D possibly corresponds to TRBD1 (6 bases). The CDR3: CASSFGTPSGNTIYF. CDR3 nucleotide sequence: TGTGCCAGCAGCTTCGGGACACCGTCTGGAAACACCATATATTTT.